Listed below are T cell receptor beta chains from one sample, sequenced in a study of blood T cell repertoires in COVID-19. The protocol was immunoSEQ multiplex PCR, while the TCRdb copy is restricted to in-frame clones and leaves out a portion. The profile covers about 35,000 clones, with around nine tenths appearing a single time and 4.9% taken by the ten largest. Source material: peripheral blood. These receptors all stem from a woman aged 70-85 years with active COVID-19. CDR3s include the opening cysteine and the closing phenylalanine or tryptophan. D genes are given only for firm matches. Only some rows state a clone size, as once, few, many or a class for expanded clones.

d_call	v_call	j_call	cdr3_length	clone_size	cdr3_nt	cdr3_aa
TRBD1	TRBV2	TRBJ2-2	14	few	TGTGCCAGCAGTCGGACAGGGGTTGGCGGGGAGCTGTTTTTT	CASSRTGVGGELFF
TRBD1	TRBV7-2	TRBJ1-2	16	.	TGTGCCAGCAGCTTAGGGGGGACAGGGTCTTCCTATGGCTACACCTTC	CASSLGGTGSSYGYTF
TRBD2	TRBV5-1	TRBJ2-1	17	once	TGCGCCAGCAGCTGGGAAAGCGGGGGAAGCTCCTACAATGAGCAGTTCTTC	CASSWESGGSSYNEQFF
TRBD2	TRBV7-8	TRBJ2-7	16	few	TGTGCCAGCAGCCCCCATAGGACTAGAAATTCTTACGAGCAGTACTTC	CASSPHRTRNSYEQYF
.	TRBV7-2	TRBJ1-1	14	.	TGTGCCAGCAGCTTATCGGGTCTGAACACTGAAGCTTTCTTT	CASSLSGLNTEAFF
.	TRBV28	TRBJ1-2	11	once	TGTGCCAGCAGTGGGCAATATGGCTACACCTTC	CASSGQYGYTF
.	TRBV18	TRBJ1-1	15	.	TGTGCCAGCTCAAGCCAATTCTCTATGAACACTGAAGCTTTCTTT	CASSSQFSMNTEAFF
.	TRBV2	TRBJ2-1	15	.	TGTGCCAGCATTGAAAGATCCGGGAAACACAATGAGCAGTTCTTC	CASIERSGKHNEQFF
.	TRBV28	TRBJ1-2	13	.	TGTGCCAGCAGTTTAGTGTCCAGCTATGGCTACACCTTC	CASSLVSSYGYTF
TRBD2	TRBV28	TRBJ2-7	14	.	TGTGCCAGCAGTTCGGGGGGGAGCTCCTACGAGCAGTACTTC	CASSSGGSSYEQYF
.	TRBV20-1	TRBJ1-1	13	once	TGCAGTGCTAGTGAAGGACGGGGGGTTGAAGCTTTCTTT	CSASEGRGVEAFF
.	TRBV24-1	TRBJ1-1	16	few	TGTGCCACCAATGAGGGGAGTTTGGGTTTTCGCACTGAAGCTTTCTTT	CATNEGSLGFRTEAFF
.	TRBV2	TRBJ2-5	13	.	TGTGCCAGCAGTGAAGACTTGCGAGAGACCCAGTACTTC	CASSEDLRETQYF
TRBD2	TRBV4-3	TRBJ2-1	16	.	TGCGCCAGCAGCCAAAGAGCTAGCGGGGGAGCAGGTGAGCAGTTCTTC	CASSQRASGGAGEQFF
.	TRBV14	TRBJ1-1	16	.	TGTGCCAGCAGCCAAGAAAAGAGGGGGATGAGAACTGAAGCTTTCTTT	CASSQEKRGMRTEAFF
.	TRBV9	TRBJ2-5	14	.	TGTGCCAGCAGCGTAGACCTTAGCTTGGAGACCCAGTACTTC	CASSVDLSLETQYF
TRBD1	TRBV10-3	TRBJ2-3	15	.	TGTGCCATCAGGGATTCCGGGACAGGGCCAGATACGCAGTATTTT	CAIRDSGTGPDTQYF
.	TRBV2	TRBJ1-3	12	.	TGTGCCAGCAGTGAAATGATAGACACCATATATTTT	CASSEMIDTIYF
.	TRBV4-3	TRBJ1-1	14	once	TGCGCCAGCAGCCTTCGGGGATCGGGGACTGAAGCTTTCTTT	CASSLRGSGTEAFF
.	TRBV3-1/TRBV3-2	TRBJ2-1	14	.	TGTGCCAGCAGCCAAGACAGGGTTGGAAATGAGCAGTTCTTC	CASSQDRVGNEQFF
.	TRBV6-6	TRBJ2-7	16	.	TGTGCCAGCAGTTACAAGGACATGAAGCCTTCCTACGAGCAGTACTTC	CASSYKDMKPSYEQYF
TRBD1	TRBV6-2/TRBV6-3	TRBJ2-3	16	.	TGTGCCAGCAGTCACCCGGGGGACAGGGGCGCAGATACGCAGTATTTT	CASSHPGDRGADTQYF
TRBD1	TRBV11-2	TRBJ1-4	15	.	TGTGCCAGCACCGCAGGGGGAGCCTCTAATGAAAAACTGTTTTTT	CASTAGGASNEKLFF
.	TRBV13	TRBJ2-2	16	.	TGTGCCAGCAGCTCCCATAGGTGGGCCGGCACCGGGGAGCTGTTTTTT	CASSSHRWAGTGELFF
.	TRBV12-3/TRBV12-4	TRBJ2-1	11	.	TGTGCCAGCAGAATCGGCAATGAGCAGTTCTTC	CASRIGNEQFF
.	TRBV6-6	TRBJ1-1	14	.	TGTGCCAGCATTGGAGGGGGAGGGGACACTGAAGCTTTCTTT	CASIGGGGDTEAFF
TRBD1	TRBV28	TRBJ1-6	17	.	TGTGCCAGCAGTTTAGACGGAACCGGGACAGGGGGTTCACCCCTCCACTTT	CASSLDGTGTGGSPLHF
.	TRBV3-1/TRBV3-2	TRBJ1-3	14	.	TGTGCCAGCAGTCCCCAGGGGTGGGGAAACACCATATATTTT	CASSPQGWGNTIYF
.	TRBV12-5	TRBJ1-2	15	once	TGTGCTAGTGCCCGGGAGGCCGGGGACATCTATGGCTACACCTTC	CASAREAGDIYGYTF
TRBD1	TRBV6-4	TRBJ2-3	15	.	TGTGCCAGCAGTGAACAGGGGGCTGGCACAGATACGCAGTATTTT	CASSEQGAGTDTQYF
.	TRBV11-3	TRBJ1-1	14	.	TGTGCCAGCGAATACAGCGGCTGGAGTACTGAAGCTTTCTTT	CASEYSGWSTEAFF
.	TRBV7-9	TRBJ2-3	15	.	TGTGCCAGCAGCTTAACGGTACAGAGCACAGATACGCAGTATTTT	CASSLTVQSTDTQYF